These 10 T cell receptor beta chains came from one sample sequenced in a study of cytomegalovirus exposure and HLA in healthy donors (dated by TCRdb to the late 2010s). The library was prepared using the immunoSEQ multiplex PCR assay. For the multiplex PCR, a mixture combining 60 forward primers for TCR Vbeta segments and 13 reverse primers for TCR Jbeta segments was used. This immuneACCESS table, as held by TCRdb, lists in-frame sequences with V and J called but not all clones. Of the missing ones, under half trace to an unresolved V gene in checked studies; the others have no known cause. The sample table shows more than 85,000 clones, and about 79% are seen once. The leading ten clones occupy over 4% of the sample. The source material was PBMCs. These receptors came from a female donor in good health and CMV-seropositive.

The chain combines TRBV2 with TRBJ1-6; unclear D gene. Per the germline V gene, CDR1 is SNHLY and CDR2 is FYNNEI. V was clipped by 6 bases and J by 6 bases, with 15 bases between them. This CDR3 is 15 amino acids long. DNA for the CDR3: TGTGCCAGCAGGGAGGACGTCCTGTTTAATTCACCCCTCCACTTT. Its protein product is CASREDVLFNSPLHF.

This clone was observed a few times. V and J are TRBV19 and TRBJ1-1; D is possibly TRBD1 (6 bases). The germline V gene has CDR1 LNHDA and CDR2 SQIVND (reference sequence). This CDR3 comprises 15 residues. V was shortened by 5 bases and J by 1 base, with 14 bases between the two germline ends. CDR3 sequence (DNA): TGTGCCAGTAGTGCCAGGGGCCTCGGGAACACTGAAGCTTTCTTT. It translates to CASSARGLGNTEAFF.

The rearrangement links TRBV7-2 to TRBJ1-2; the D gene is possibly TRBD1 (6 bases). CDR3 length: 17 amino acids. With 0 bases removed from V and 6 bases from J, the gap between germline ends came to 20 bases. Germline V gene lookup returns CDR1 SGHTA and CDR2 FQGNSA. The CDR3 nucleotides read TGTGCCAGCAGCTTAGCCGCGGGGGGGGCTCCGAGGGATGGCTACACCTTC. It yields the protein CASSLAAGGAPRDGYTF.

This clone was seen just once. V is TRBV30 and J is TRBJ1-2; TRBD1 matches at 9 bases. The CDR3 is 13 amino acids. In germline, CDR1 is GTSNPN, CDR2 SVGIG (reference sequence). V trimming: 4 bases; J trimming: 8 bases; junction bases outside the gene matches: 8. The CDR3 here is CAWNGDRASGYTF. The DNA of the CDR3 is TGTGCCTGGAATGGGGACAGGGCGTCGGGCTACACCTTC.

This clone has a single count. V usage is TRBV6-5 and J usage is TRBJ1-5, with unresolved D. Germline V gene sequence: CDR1 MNHEY, CDR2 SVGAGI. The CDR3 sequence is 14 residues long. The V gene lost 5 bases and the J gene lost 2 bases, with 10 bases spanning the gap. The CDR3 sequence: CASSARLGNQPQHF. The CDR3 region has the DNA TGTGCCAGCAGTGCCAGGTTGGGCAATCAGCCCCAGCATTTT.

The rearrangement links TRBV19 to TRBJ1-6; D is uncertain. In germline, CDR1 is LNHDA, CDR2 SQIVND (reference sequence). CDR3 length: 13 residues. V lost 8 bases to trimming and J lost 4 bases, with 9 bases between them. The CDR3 reads CASRGSYNSPLHF. CDR3 coding DNA: TGTGCCAGTCGCGGCTCTTATAATTCACCCCTCCACTTT.

The chain joins TRBV19 to TRBJ2-1, with 7 bases matching TRBD2. CDR3 length equals 15 residues. After removal of 5 bases from V and 0 bases from J, the junction contained 4 bases not matched to a gene. The V gene's germline CDR1 is LNHDA and CDR2 SQIVND (reference sequence). CDR3 sequence: CASSVGGSSYNEQFF. CDR3 DNA sequence: TGTGCCAGTAGTGTGGGGGGGAGCTCCTACAATGAGCAGTTCTTC.

This chain connects TRBV29-1 to TRBJ2-7; TRBD1 might be the D (6 bases). The V end lost 7 bases, the J end lost 0 bases, and 7 bases lay between the germline ends. Germline values: CDR1 SQVTM, CDR2 ANQGSEA. CDR3 size: 11 residues. CDR3: CSAGASYEQYF. Written as DNA, the CDR3 is TGCAGCGCAGGGGCCTCCTACGAGCAGTACTTC.

The V and J genes are TRBV7-9 and TRBJ1-3, with D uncertain. Trimming cost V 7 bases and J 4 bases, with 14 bases left between them. Germline assignment: CDR1 SEHNR and CDR2 FQNEAQ (reference sequence). The CDR3 totals 14 residues. CDR3 coding DNA: TGTGCCAGCATCCCATCGGTTATGGGAAACACCATATATTTT. This codes for CASIPSVMGNTIYF.

This sequence joins TRBV5-1 and TRBJ2-5; 8 bases are shared with TRBD1. This CDR3 has 14 residues. Germline V gives CDR1 SGHRS, CDR2 YFSETQ. With V trimmed by 2 bases and J by 4 bases, 4 bases remained unmatched. CDR3 sequence reads: CASSFQGAGETQYF. Written as DNA, the CDR3 is TGCGCCAGCAGCTTTCAGGGGGCGGGAGAGACCCAGTACTTC.